This T cell receptor beta chain emerged from a study of identical twins. This CDR3 is 12 amino acids long. The V gene's germline CDR1 is PRHDT and CDR2 FYEKMQ (reference sequence). V was pared by 5 bases and J by 11 bases, with 13 bases between. This clonotype was seen at least ten times. Antigen specificity is unknown. TCRdb itself ran the 5' RACE reads through MiXCR, one entry per CDR3 protein. Of hundreds of thousands of distinct CDR3 sequences in the sample, 20% to 25% were seen once. Study results and caveats: Fewer insertions characterized abundant cord blood beta clonotypes, whereas memory repertoires showed none.

Another study also made use of these data, one on T cells expressing NK-cell markers. Per that study: It was from sorted CD3+CD56+NKG2C+, CD3+CD56+NKG2C- and CD3+CD56-NKG2C+ T cells that TCR beta repertoires came. Several of the donors carried dominant NKG2C+ clonotypes that took up roughly 1.0-7.5% of their CD8+ T cells. Uncertainty persisted over the HCMV specificity of expanded NKG2C+ T cell clones.

This TCR was recovered from a woman younger than 35 in good health. This chain links TRBV13 with TRBJ2-1; D possibly corresponds to TRBD2 (6 bases). Sequencing was done on a sample of CD4+ T cells sorted from blood. The chain's CDR3 is CASSGRGGKQFF. The CDR3 region has the DNA TGTGCCAGCAGCGGGCGCGGAGGGAAGCAGTTCTTC.